The sequence of this T cell receptor (beta chain) was determined in a study of CD8 T cells in ankylosing spondylitis. Whole-study findings and limits: A motif of 8 or 9 highly homologous TCR beta variants was seen as apparently characteristic of ankylosing spondylitis blood.

Looked up from germline, CDR1 is SGHTA and CDR2 is FQGNSA. V was trimmed by 7 bases and J by 0 bases, leaving 3 bases between them. The CDR3 runs 11 residues. This clonotype was observed at least ten times. Its specificity is not known. TCRdb recomputed calls from the 5' RACE reads with MiXCR, one row per CDR3 protein. The data hold hundreds of thousands of distinct CDR3 sequences, with about 12% observed a single time. This receptor was obtained from a male donor with ankylosing spondylitis. Sequences were obtained from blood, either unsorted or a sorted T cell fraction (not recorded which). The V call is TRBV7-2, the J call TRBJ1-1; D uncertain. The CDR3 is CASTMNTEAFF. The DNA of the CDR3 is TGTGCCAGCACTATGAACACTGAAGCTTTCTTT.